This TCR beta chain was sequenced in a study of cytomegalovirus exposure and HLA in healthy donors. Overall study results and limits: In vitro assays verified that three CMV-associated chains recognized CMV antigens specifically. According to the study, 160 or so TCR beta chains were cytomegalovirus-associated.

With V trimmed by 7 bases and J by 4 bases, 11 bases remained unmatched. Per germline, CDR1 MNHNS and CDR2 SASEGT. This CDR3 region has 15 residues. The assay was immunoSEQ multiplex PCR, and TCRdb's table has in-frame clones only and misses some. The data contain around 110,000 clones, around 90% of them singletons. As regards this clone: Its antigen is not identified.

The sequence derives from a woman aged 18 to 35 in good health and CMV-seropositive. The V call is TRBV6-1, the J call TRBJ2-3, with 7 bases lining up with TRBD1. Sequenced input: PBMCs. CDR3 sequence (DNA): TGTGCCAGCAAACGACCCGACAGGGTTTCAGATACGCAGTATTTT. Translated, it gives CASKRPDRVSDTQYF.